This T cell receptor beta chain was observed in a study of T cell responses to AZD1222 COVID-19 vaccine (dated by TCRdb to 2020 to 2023). Notes on the research overall: TCR sequencing covered more than 230 trial participants: approximately 200 given two doses of AZD1222 and about 26 given two doses of MenACWY control vaccine. Enrollment into the trials was organized by age into subgroups of 18-55, 56-69 and 70-plus years, and those subgroups contained around 150, 28 and 57 TCR-sequenced participants, respectively.

Measured from the cysteine to the phenylalanine, the CDR3 is 15 residues long. The read is trimmed to its CDR3 DNA, 45 bases read in frame from base 1. Trimming takes 4 bases off V and 6 bases off J; junction bases not matched to a gene: 8. The germline V gene supplies CDR1 SGDLS and CDR2 YYNGEE. Points the paper makes about the study in general: Because no day 14 peak-response samples were available, repertoires were characterized only after the peak T cell response. Participants were mostly white British, with more females than males. The authors suggested clonal diversity may have been underestimated. CD4 TCRs associated with the vaccine covered the entire spike protein, and the dominant responses were in regions 160-218 and 743-854. Conclusions about previously exposed vaccinees are limited because only a handful of AZD1222 recipients were SARS-CoV-2 seropositive at baseline. In the small 56-69-year group, the increase in depth fell short of significance, most likely because of low power. Spike-specific TCR breadth and depth rose significantly after two AZD1222 doses compared with day 0 and with MenACWY recipients. Nearly half of unique spike-specific TCRs reportedly recognized epitopes outside regions mutated in the B.1.351 and B.1.1.7 variants.

With respect to this clone: No antigen is known for it. No base qualities exist here, and no much larger clone lies one base off it.

The CDR3 regions of human TCRbeta chains were analyzed by immunosequencing. The paper's data handling went like this. TCRs in the repertoires were compared against a reference library of SARS-CoV-2-specific TCRs that had been generated with the MIRA antigen-specificity platform. Breadth was defined as the fraction of unique TCRs that were SARS-CoV-2-associated. Depth was defined as the fraction of total T cells that were SARS-CoV-2-associated. Using the MIRA data, each spike-specific TCR was assigned both to the spike region to which the TCR was reactive and to a CD4 or CD8 class. Log10-transformed breadth and depth values were compared by one-way ANOVA with Sidak's multiple comparisons tests. TCRdb obtained this table from immuneACCESS and retained in-frame rearrangements with V and J assigned. These tables miss some clones; where compared with another copy, unresolved V genes account for less than half of the shortfall, and the remainder is unexplained. D and trimming come from the DNA, and the V and J calls and clone size come from that table. This sample comprises some 96,000 clones, approximately 87% of them detected only once. The ten largest clones take up roughly 4.2% of the sample.

Interpreted using the paper, the time point label stands for: baseline before first vaccination. What the treatment or condition label conveys for this sample: meningococcal conjugate vaccine given as trial control. Vaccinee samples came from UK trials COV001 and COV002, including a single-blind randomized controlled phase 2/3 trial of AZD1222 (ChAdOx1 nCoV-19) in healthy adults. Trial participant PBMC samples were collected at day 0 and day 28 after the second dose for TCRbeta chain sequencing. The sample was peripheral blood, taken on day 0 of MenACWY control vaccination. This TCR came from an adult in good health. The chain is assembled from TRBV9 and TRBJ1-5; TRBD1 agrees with 9 junctional bases. The base sequence is TGTGCCAGCAGCCCGAACGGACAGGGGAGTCAGCCCCAGCATTTT. Translated, this is CASSPNGQGSQPQHF.